Listed below are T cell receptor beta chains from one sample, sequenced in a study of cytomegalovirus exposure and HLA in healthy donors. Repertoires were generated with immunoSEQ multiplex PCR, while TCRdb's copy carries only in-frame clones and drops some. The sample has 200,000 to 250,000 clones. The sequencing input was PBMCs. All receptors derive from a woman aged 30 to 39 in good health and CMV-seropositive. Each CDR3 is given with its conserved first and last residue. The D gene is left open where the match is weak.

v_gene,d_gene,j_gene,CDR3aa,CDR3nt
TRBV5-8,TRBD1,TRBJ2-2,CASSPRDRGGTGELFF,TGTGCCAGCAGCCCCAGGGACAGGGGAGGAACCGGGGAGCTGTTTTTT
TRBV27,-,TRBJ2-7,CASSLHQGSEQYF,TGTGCCAGCAGTTTACACCAGGGTTCCGAGCAGTACTTC
TRBV6-5,-,TRBJ2-1,CASSYLDNSYNEQFF,TGTGCCAGCAGTTACCTGGACAACTCCTACAATGAGCAGTTCTTC
TRBV18,TRBD1,TRBJ1-1,CASSPSGTGGFTTEAFF,TGTGCCAGCTCACCATCCGGGACAGGGGGCTTTACCACTGAAGCTTTCTTT
TRBV27,-,TRBJ1-5,CASSLARAANQPQHF,TGTGCCAGCAGTTTAGCCAGGGCTGCCAATCAGCCCCAGCATTTT
TRBV5-1,-,TRBJ1-2,CASSLGGGGSYGYTF,TGCGCCAGCAGCTTGGGAGGGGGGGGCTCCTATGGCTACACCTTC
TRBV7-6,-,TRBJ2-2,CASSPRPSGQGELFF,TGTGCCAGCAGCCCCCGACCTTCGGGACAAGGGGAGCTGTTTTTT
TRBV11-2,-,TRBJ1-4,CASSSLRGSNEKLFF,TGTGCCAGCAGCTCCCTAAGGGGCTCTAATGAAAAACTGTTTTTT
TRBV7-9,TRBD1,TRBJ1-3,CASSSAQGALGNTIYF,TGTGCCAGCAGCTCGGCACAGGGGGCGCTTGGAAACACCATATATTTT
TRBV27,-,TRBJ2-1,CASSLRGGLSYNEQFF,TGTGCCAGCAGTCTGCGCGGGGGCCTCTCCTACAATGAGCAGTTCTTC
TRBV5-1,TRBD1,TRBJ1-1,CASSRQGDTEAFF,TGCGCCAGCAGCAGACAGGGGGACACTGAAGCTTTCTTT
TRBV18,-,TRBJ1-1,CASSQFSSGVSRNTEAFF,TGTGCCAGCTCGCAATTCAGTTCAGGGGTTTCGCGGAACACTGAAGCTTTCTTT
TRBV4-1,-,TRBJ1-2,CASSHLLSLGAYNYGYTF,TGCGCCAGCAGCCATCTCCTCTCGCTGGGGGCTTATAACTATGGCTACACCTTC
TRBV6-1,-,TRBJ1-2,CASSDRQWDGYTF,TGTGCCAGCAGTGACCGACAGTGGGATGGCTACACCTTC
TRBV28,TRBD2,TRBJ2-3,CASSSGGGRTDTQYF,TGTGCCAGCAGTTCGGGAGGGGGGAGGACAGATACGCAGTATTTT
TRBV18,-,TRBJ2-1,CASSPPSSSSYNEQFF,TGTGCCAGCTCACCACCCTCCTCGAGCTCCTACAATGAGCAGTTCTTC
TRBV29-1,TRBD1,TRBJ1-2,CSVRRTGGADLINGYTF,TGCAGCGTAAGGCGGACAGGGGGCGCCGATTTGATTAATGGCTACACCTTC
TRBV19,TRBD1,TRBJ2-7,CASSIGFTGQGYEQYF,TGTGCCAGTAGTATAGGCTTTACGGGACAGGGTTACGAGCAGTACTTC
TRBV9,-,TRBJ2-7,CAGSVGAGANSYEQYF,TGTGCCGGCAGCGTGGGGGCGGGAGCGAACTCCTACGAGCAGTACTTC
TRBV11-2,TRBD2,TRBJ2-1,CASSFTSGMDEQFF,TGTGCCAGCAGCTTTACTAGCGGGATGGATGAGCAGTTCTTC
TRBV28,-,TRBJ1-3,CASSSTVDTGNTIYF,TGTGCCAGCAGTTCGACAGTCGATACTGGAAACACCATATATTTT
TRBV15,TRBD1,TRBJ2-2,CATSRDLRGNGELFF,TGTGCCACCAGCAGAGATCTCAGGGGGAACGGGGAGCTGTTTTTT
TRBV7-2,TRBD1,TRBJ2-7,CASSYITASGQASYEQYF,TGTGCCAGCAGCTACATCACCGCGTCGGGACAGGCATCCTACGAGCAGTACTTC
TRBV7-6,TRBD1,TRBJ1-2,CASSDITGVNYGYTF,TGTGCCAGCAGCGACATAACAGGGGTGAACTATGGCTACACCTTC
TRBV10-3,TRBD1,TRBJ1-1,CAISKTGDGTEAFF,TGTGCCATCAGTAAGACAGGGGATGGGACTGAAGCTTTCTTT
TRBV1,-,TRBJ1-4,CTSSQDTGANEKLFF,TGCACCAGCAGCCAAGATACGGGGGCTAATGAAAAACTGTTTTTT
TRBV7-2,TRBD1,TRBJ1-4,CASSSDRGDEKLFF,TGTGCCAGCAGTTCGGACAGGGGAGATGAAAAACTGTTTTTT
TRBV18,TRBD1,TRBJ2-7,CASSRDREDEQYF,TGTGCCAGCTCACGGGACAGGGAGGACGAGCAGTACTTC
TRBV7-9,-,TRBJ1-1,CASSPTGGVTEAFF,TGTGCCAGCAGCCCGACGGGAGGGGTCACTGAAGCTTTCTTT
TRBV4-3,-,TRBJ1-2,CASSQAEVNYGYTF,TGCGCCAGCAGCCAAGCGGAGGTTAACTATGGCTACACCTTC
TRBV5-1,-,TRBJ2-3,CASSGLTGIGTGTQYF,TGCGCCAGCAGCGGATTAACAGGGATAGGAACAGGTACGCAGTATTTT
TRBV18,TRBD1,TRBJ1-1,CASSRSTGVGTEAFF,TGTGCCAGCTCACGGTCCACAGGGGTTGGCACTGAAGCTTTCTTT
TRBV5-6,TRBD2,TRBJ2-7,CASSLGGTPGGVLSYEQYF,TGTGCCAGCAGCTTAGGGGGGACACCGGGGGGGGTTCTCTCCTACGAGCAGTACTTC
TRBV9,-,TRBJ1-6,CASSVASLGDSPLHF,TGTGCCAGCAGCGTAGCCTCCCTGGGAGATTCACCCCTCCACTTT
TRBV27,-,TRBJ2-5,CASSLWGQQETQYF,TGTGCCAGCAGTTTATGGGGACAACAAGAGACCCAGTACTTC
TRBV11-2,TRBD2,TRBJ2-1,CASSPRLAGGGSEQFF,TGTGCCAGCAGCCCAAGACTAGCGGGAGGGGGCAGTGAGCAGTTCTTC
TRBV6-5,TRBD1,TRBJ1-1,CASRGTANTEAFF,TGTGCCAGCCGCGGGACAGCGAACACTGAAGCTTTCTTT